The sequence of this T cell receptor (beta chain) was determined in a study of blood T cells in healthy people across ages (dated by TCRdb to about 2015). Regarding the research as a whole: In model experiments, template switching captured about one uniquely barcoded TCR beta cDNA molecule for every two T cells. Age-related changes in TCR beta repertoire diversity were measured in the study by deep sequencing normalized with unique cDNA molecular identifiers. The donors were divided into four age groups: young (average around 15 years), middle-aged (roughly 40), aged (about 60) and long-lived (approximately 74). To avoid experimental bias, donors of different ages were spread randomly across the sequencing lanes. Using the same blood draw, the study looked at two additional independent replicas of 1 million unique cDNA reads for two donors, one aged 18 to 30 and the other aged 80 or older.

Donors were a few dozen systemically healthy Caucasian individuals from Russia aged roughly 6 to 95 years. Each donor gave 8 to 10 milliliters of peripheral blood, drawn into EDTA-treated Vacutainer tubes. Ficoll-Paque density-gradient centrifugation was used to isolate PBMCs, with at least 6.5 million per sample. Total RNA was extracted from PBMCs with Trizol reagent, with at least 6 micrograms obtained per sample. Naive CD45RAhigh/CD27high T cell percentages were measured by flow cytometry on a PBMC aliquot from every donor. Library preparation employed 5' RACE. A second PCR of 7 to 11 cycles was run with a J-beta primer mix and a sample-barcoded 5' primer. A template-switch 5' adaptor carrying 12 random nucleotides introduced a unique molecular identifier onto each TCR beta cDNA molecule. Each sample yielded at least 2.5 million CDR3-containing paired-end reads. First-strand cDNA synthesis was performed from all RNA using the Mint cDNA synthesis kit, with priming by a TRBC-specific oligonucleotide. Following uracil-DNA glycosylase treatment, a first 18-cycle PCR with universal primers M1SS and BC2_uni_R was performed on all cDNA. As for how the authors treated the data: Each sample was normalized by randomly selecting 1 million high-quality reads, each carrying a distinct molecular identifier. Instead of being binned into consensus sequences, reads with shared molecular identifiers were discarded. MiTCR, with a Q25 quality threshold and the strictest error-elimination algorithm, was used for CDR3 identification, clonotype clustering and error correction. Lower-bound total TCR beta diversity was estimated with a nonparametric unseen species model using Euler transformation. TCRdb reanalyzed the raw reads on its own, using fastp at Q25 for trimming and MiXCR for clone calling, and kept in-frame beta chains. Identical CDR3 proteins give one entry, which carries the most common genes and DNA. For this entry, the V and J calls and clone size follow TCRdb and not the study's own pipeline. Counted in this sample were some 1,800,000 distinct CDR3 sequences; about 39% of them appeared once. The ten largest account for roughly 23% of the sample.

Per the germline V gene, LGHNA is the CDR1 and YNFKEQ is the CDR2. Trimmed from V: 0 bases; trimmed from J: 0 bases; junction bases lacking a gene match: 7. Inclusive of the bounding cysteine and phenylalanine, the CDR3 is 17 residues long. The kept DNA is CDR3 alone, 51 bases in frame from the first base. Beyond this particular receptor, the publication reports: Observed TCR beta diversity per million T cells fell roughly linearly with age, and a significant reduction was already apparent by age around 40. The long-lived group showed more naive CD4+ T cells, fewer expanded clones and increased TCR diversity than the aged group, suggesting age selection. Estimates of total diversity based on one million sequenced T cells were considered lower bounds and underestimates. The CMV infection status of donors was not known, potentially confounding age-related changes in expanded clonotypes. Observed TCR beta diversity correlated strongly with the percentage of naive T cells measured by flow cytometry. Since profiling was done on bulk unsorted PBMCs, naive and antigen-experienced compartments could not be conclusively compared.

This clonotype occurred many times. The specificity of this receptor is unknown. No base quality information exists; no much larger clone differs at one position. Here the chain combines TRBV4-2 and TRBJ1-2; TRBD1 aligns with 7 central bases. Sequencing input: blood. The clonotype comes from a human donor in good health. At the DNA level, the sequence is TGTGCCAGCAGCCAAGACGCACAGGGGAGTACTAACTATGGCTACACCTTC. The encoded protein is CASSQDAQGSTNYGYTF.